This paragraph reports one TCR beta chain. It lacks a known antigen. Base qualities are not provided; no much larger clone lies one nucleotide away. Sample treatment or condition, as interpreted from the label and publication: allogeneic hematopoietic cell transplantation with graft depleted of TCRalphabeta T cells and CD19 B cells. Transplant recipients were children who received TCRalphabeta/CD19-depleted allogeneic hematopoietic cell grafts. Receptor libraries were prepared by PCR. Sequencing relied on an Illumina HiSeq 2500. TCR library preparation used molecular barcoding, with unique molecular identifiers applied to normalize quantification of the TCRbeta repertoire. Through fastp at Q25 and MiXCR, TCRdb rebuilt clones from the public reads, retaining in-frame beta chains. Every entry covers one CDR3 protein and lists the most common genes and DNA from its rows. The sample table lists 500,000 to 750,000 distinct CDR3 sequences, 25% to 30% of them with a count of one. Under 45% of the sample comes from the top ten.

The data were taken from a study of T-cell reconstitution after alpha-beta-depleted transplantation in children (TCRdb year 2016). Looking at the study overall: Using TCR repertoire profiling, the study followed T-cell immune reconstitution in a quantitative way in children after TCRalphabeta/CD19-depleted allogeneic hematopoietic cell transplantation. Overall study outcomes, separate from this receptor: The apparently early recovery of alphabetaT-cell counts about two months after transplant reportedly depended on only several hundred rapidly expanded clones that came from non-depleted graft cells. Hyperexpanded clone frequencies declined over subsequent months; after one year, T-cell counts and TCRbeta diversity were mostly attributed to newly produced T cells. In some patients, high TCRbeta diversity at day 60 was attributed to recipient T cells and intrathymic progenitors that had survived conditioning.

CDR1 is given as SGHRS and CDR2 as YFSETQ, both from the germline V gene. The CDR3 numbers 16 residues from cysteine through phenylalanine. Only CDR3 DNA is held: 48 bases, read in frame from base 1. Deletion took 2 bases off V and 4 bases off J, with a span of 16 bases between the germline ends. This sample comprised PBMCs, obtained before TCRalphabeta/CD19-depleted stem cell transplant. The chain uses TRBV5-1 and TRBJ2-1; TRBD2 is perhaps the D gene, given 6 matching bases. The source is a boy under two years old with Wiskott-Aldrich syndrome, due to receive a stem cell transplant. The bases are TGCGCCAGCAGCTTAGGTGGGAATAGCGGATACAATGAGCAGTTCTTC. The resulting protein is CASSLGGNSGYNEQFF.